This T cell receptor beta chain was observed in a study of technical replicates of blood from four donors. The germline gives CDR1 SGHRS, CDR2 YFSETQ. The V segment lost 0 bases and the J segment 11 bases; nucleotides outside the gene matches: 10. The CDR3 runs to 14 residues. Generated by immunoSEQ multiplex PCR, the TCRdb table keeps only in-frame clones and is missing some. The sample has tens of thousands of clones; approximately 94% are singletons. Sequences were obtained from T cells isolated from PBMCs. The rearrangement joins TRBV5-1 to TRBJ1-2; 7 bases map to TRBD1. The clonotype comes from a human donor in good health. Here the CDR3 DNA reads TGCGCCAGCAGCTTGGCCGGGACAGACCCGGTGTACACCTTC. This translates into CASSLAGTDPVYTF.